The present TCR beta chain was sequenced within a study of blood T cell repertoires in COVID-19. As for the study in general: Samples representing acute and convalescent COVID-19 were sourced from the United States, Italy and Spain. T cells, B-cell-depleted T cells, or PBMCs supplied cDNA or gDNA.

This clone was observed a single time. As originally analysed: Researchers report that nucleated cell counts were estimated from reference gene primer amplification. Produced via immunoSEQ multiplex PCR; TCRdb's table is partial and in-frame only. D and trimming come from the DNA, and the V and J calls and clone size come from that table. The sample includes around 200,000 clones, 85% of them seen just once. V gave up 0 bases and J gave up 1 base, with 10 bases separating them. The CDR3 sequence is 15 residues long. The germline gives CDR1 MNHEY, CDR2 SVGEGT. The chain carries TRBV6-2 or TRBV6-3 and TRBJ2-7, with a possible D match to TRBD1 (6 bases). The sequence derives from a woman of 80 years or more with acute or convalescent COVID-19. Sequencing was carried out using peripheral blood. Written as DNA, the CDR3 is TGTGCCAGCAGTTACTCGCCAGGGGCTTCCTACGAGCAGTACTTC. This encodes CASSYSPGASYEQYF.